The next 16 T cell receptor beta chains were all read from a single sample in a study of regulatory T cells in long-lasting Graves disease. With iRepertoire HTBI primers and Arm-PCR of CDR3 regions, TCR beta libraries were built. TCRdb used MiXCR to reprocess the multiplex PCR reads, holding one entry per CDR3 protein. This sample has about 430,000 distinct CDR3 sequences, with roughly 21% found just once. Noted time point: persistent/refractory GD, antithyroid drugs over 5 years with positive TRAb. Construction of the TCR library relied on RNA isolated from PBMCs. The source material was peripheral blood mononuclear cells (PBMCs), sampled when the disease was refractory, from a patient treated with antithyroid drugs. The receptors come from a female donor with Graves disease.

The V and J genes are TRBV12-5 and TRBJ2-1; D possibly corresponds to TRBD2 (5 bases). Trimming pared 5 bases from V and 7 bases from J, leaving 9 bases between. The CDR3 spans 12 residues. Germline V lookup: CDR1 LGHNT, CDR2 FRNRAP. The CDR3 nucleotides are TGTGCTAGTGGTACCGGGGAGAATGAGCAGTTCTTC. It codes for CASGTGENEQFF.

Concerning this clonotype itself: Being one base from a much bigger clone, this may be a read error. J is TRBJ2-7 and V is TRBV2; D is undetermined. Per germline, CDR1 SNHLY and CDR2 FYNNEI. This CDR3 contains 12 residues. The CDR3 region is CASSDLGYGQYF. CDR3 in DNA: TGTGCCAGCAGTGACTTAGGCTACGGGCAGTACTTC.

This clonotype was observed many times. The chain joins TRBV5-1 to TRBJ2-7, with 7 bases that match TRBD1. The CDR3 spans 17 residues. The V gene end was trimmed by 0 bases and the J gene end by 3 bases; junction bases not matched to a gene: 12. Germline V gene lookup returns CDR1 SGHRS and CDR2 YFSETQ. The CDR3 DNA reads TGCGCCAGCAGCTTGGAGCACGCAGGGGGTGCACTCTACGAGCAGTACTTC. Translation gives CASSLEHAGGALYEQYF.

This clonotype was seen a handful of times. The chain combines TRBV15 with TRBJ1-1, with D perhaps TRBD1 (5 bases). Trimming pared 3 bases from V and 5 bases from J, leaving 13 bases between. The CDR3 is 14 amino acids. The germline V gene encodes CDR1 LNHNV and CDR2 YYDKDF (reference sequence). The CDR3, as DNA: TGTGCCACCAGCAGGGACATAAAGGGGACTGAAGCTTTCTTT. It codes for CATSRDIKGTEAFF.

This clonotype has at least ten counts. This chain uses TRBV29-1 with TRBJ1-4; D gene unclear. Germline V gene sequence: CDR1 SQVTM, CDR2 ANQGSEA. The CDR3 runs to 12 residues. Trimming removed 4 bases from V and 5 bases from J, with 8 bases in between. CDR3: CSVVGRNEKLFF. The DNA of the CDR3 is TGCAGCGTTGTAGGGCGCAATGAAAAACTGTTTTTT.

This chain uses TRBV2 with TRBJ2-7; 10 nucleotides line up with TRBD1. Germline V gives CDR1 SNHLY, CDR2 FYNNEI. Trimming took 11 bases from V and 3 from J; bases not matched to a gene: 7. CDR3 length equals 13 residues. The CDR3 region is CAGRDRGIYEQYF. The CDR3 DNA follows: TGTGCCGGCCGGGACAGGGGAATCTACGAGCAGTACTTC.

This clonotype was found many times. The chain employs TRBV7-9 and TRBJ1-4; D may be TRBD1 (5 bases). Trimming took 0 bases from V and 7 from J, leaving 12 bases between them. Looked up from germline, CDR1 is SEHNR and CDR2 is FQNEAQ (reference sequence). The CDR3 is made up of 15 amino acids. The CDR3 DNA sequence: TGTGCCAGCAGCTTAGCAGGGGCTCAAGGTGAAAAACTGTTTTTT. It encodes CASSLAGAQGEKLFF.

This clonotype showed up many times. CDR3 sequence reads: CASSLKGLNTEAFF. CDR3 nucleotide sequence: TGTGCCAGCAGCCTCAAGGGGTTGAACACTGAAGCTTTCTTT. The chain recombines TRBV3-1 with TRBJ1-1, with D possibly TRBD1 on 5 matching bases. The CDR3 runs 14 residues. V dropped 4 bases and J dropped 0 bases, with 9 bases sitting between them. Germline assignment: CDR1 LGHDT and CDR2 YNNKEL (reference sequence).

This clonotype was detected only a few times. This chain uses TRBV19 with TRBJ1-1; D not resolved. The CDR3 is 15 residues long. V lost 6 bases to trimming and J lost 1 base, with 15 bases between them. CDR1 and CDR2 from the germline V gene are LNHDA and SQIVND (reference sequence). CDR3 DNA sequence: TGTGCCAGTAGCCATGAGGTCGTATGGAACACTGAAGCTTTCTTT. It codes for CASSHEVVWNTEAFF.

The chain combines TRBV4-1 with TRBJ2-5, with D tentatively TRBD1 (6 bases). V shed 5 bases and J shed 4 bases, with 20 bases lying between them. The germline gives CDR1 MGHRA, CDR2 YSYEKL. The CDR3 consists of 16 residues. CDR3 DNA sequence: TGCGCCAGCAGCAATCCCGGGACAAAAAACGGAGAGACCCAGTACTTC. Its protein is CASSNPGTKNGETQYF.

Turning to this clonotype: A much more abundant neighbour one base away suggests this may be a read error. The chain links TRBV2 to TRBJ2-7; D possibly uses TRBD1 or TRBD2 (5 bases each). Trimming removed 5 bases at V and 5 bases at J, with 16 bases between. The germline V gene has CDR1 SNHLY and CDR2 FYNNEI. The CDR3 is 14 residues long. CDR3 nucleotides: TGTGCCAGCAGTTCGACAGAGGGCCTCAACGAGCAGTACTTC. Protein: CASSSTEGLNEQYF.

This clonotype was found many times. CDR3 nucleotides: TGTGCCAGCTCCGACGGTACTGAAGCTTTCTTT. Protein sequence: CASSDGTEAFF. This rearrangement joins TRBV6-1 to TRBJ1-1; no clear D. Germline assignment: CDR1 MNHNS and CDR2 SASEGT. The CDR3 covers 11 residues. Between the trimmed V and J ends, which lost 8 bases and 5 bases, there was a span of 9 bases.

This clonotype showed up many times. The chain recombines TRBV28 with TRBJ1-4; the match to TRBD1 covers 10 bases. Per the germline V gene, CDR1 is MDHEN and CDR2 is SYDVKM. V was pared by 5 bases and J by 8 bases, with 8 bases of the junction left unmatched. CDR3 length: 15 amino acids. The CDR3 nucleotides read TGTGCCAGCAGTCTGCGGAAGGACAGGGGGGAAAAACTGTTTTTT. Its protein is CASSLRKDRGEKLFF.

The chain recombines TRBV7-9 with TRBJ2-7; D is ambiguous. V was pared by 3 bases and J by 1 base, with 16 bases between. The length of the CDR3 is 16 residues. Germline values: CDR1 SEHNR, CDR2 FQNEAQ (reference sequence). In DNA, the CDR3 is TGTGCCAGCAGCTTTACCGACCTCCAGAAATCCTACGAGCAGTACTTC. Translated, it gives CASSFTDLQKSYEQYF.

This clonotype was detected once. This sequence joins TRBV9 and TRBJ2-3, with D possibly TRBD1 on 5 matching bases. This CDR3 is built from 16 residues. The ends were cut back, 0 bases at V and 2 bases at J, with 13 bases in the middle. The germline V gene encodes CDR1 SGDLS and CDR2 YYNGEE. This CDR3 reads CASSVGAGQTTDTQYF. CDR3 coding DNA: TGTGCCAGCAGCGTAGGGGCAGGGCAGACCACAGATACGCAGTATTTT.

Ten or more counts support this clonotype. The chain uses TRBV20-1 and TRBJ2-5, with 7 bases matching TRBD2. The trim removed 3 bases at V and 1 base at J, leaving 11 bases unmatched. The CDR3 runs to 16 residues. The germline CDR1 and CDR2 sequences are DFQATT and SNEGSKA (reference sequence). CDR3 region: CSASVLGAGVQETQYF. The CDR3 nucleotides read TGCAGTGCTAGCGTACTAGGGGCGGGAGTCCAAGAGACCCAGTACTTC.